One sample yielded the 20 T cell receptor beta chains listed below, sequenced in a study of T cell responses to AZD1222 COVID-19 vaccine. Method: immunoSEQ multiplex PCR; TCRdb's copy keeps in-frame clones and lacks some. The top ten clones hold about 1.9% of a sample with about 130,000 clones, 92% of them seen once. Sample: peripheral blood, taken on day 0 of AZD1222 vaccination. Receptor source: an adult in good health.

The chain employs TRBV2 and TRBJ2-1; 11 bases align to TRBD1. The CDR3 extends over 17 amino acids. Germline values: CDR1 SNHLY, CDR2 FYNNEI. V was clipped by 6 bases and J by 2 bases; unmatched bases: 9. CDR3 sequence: CASSSRDRGWAYNEQFF. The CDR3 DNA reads TGTGCCAGCAGCTCCCGGGACAGGGGGTGGGCCTACAATGAGCAGTTCTTC.

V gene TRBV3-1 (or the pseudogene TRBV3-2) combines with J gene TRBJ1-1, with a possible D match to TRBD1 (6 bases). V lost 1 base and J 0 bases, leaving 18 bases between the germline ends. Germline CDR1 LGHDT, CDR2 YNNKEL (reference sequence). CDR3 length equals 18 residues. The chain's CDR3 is CASSQVMGGFSMNTEAFF. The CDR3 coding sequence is TGTGCCAGCAGCCAAGTTATGGGGGGCTTCTCTATGAACACTGAAGCTTTCTTT.

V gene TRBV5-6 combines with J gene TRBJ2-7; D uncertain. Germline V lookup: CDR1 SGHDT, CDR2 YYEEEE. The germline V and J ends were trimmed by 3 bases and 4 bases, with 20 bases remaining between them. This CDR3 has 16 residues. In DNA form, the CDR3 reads TGTGCCAGCAGCTCCAAAGTCCCACGTCAACTGTACGAGCAGTACTTC. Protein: CASSSKVPRQLYEQYF.

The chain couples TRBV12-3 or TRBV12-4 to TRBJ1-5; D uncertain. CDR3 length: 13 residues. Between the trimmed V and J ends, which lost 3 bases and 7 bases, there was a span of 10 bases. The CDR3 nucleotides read TGTGCCAGCAGTTTGGCCGGGGAGCAGCCCCAGCATTTT. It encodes CASSLAGEQPQHF.

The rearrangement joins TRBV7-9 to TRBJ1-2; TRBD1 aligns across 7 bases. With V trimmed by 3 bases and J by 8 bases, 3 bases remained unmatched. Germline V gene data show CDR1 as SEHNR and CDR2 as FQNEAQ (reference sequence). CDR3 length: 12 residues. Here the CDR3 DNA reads TGTGCCAGCAGCTTCTCGACAGGGGGCTACACCTTC. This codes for CASSFSTGGYTF.

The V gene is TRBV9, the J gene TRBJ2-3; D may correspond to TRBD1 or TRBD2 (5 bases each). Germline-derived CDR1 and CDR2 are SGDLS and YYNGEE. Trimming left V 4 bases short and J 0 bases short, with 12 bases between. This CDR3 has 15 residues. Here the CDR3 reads CASSPDGASTDTQYF. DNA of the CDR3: TGTGCCAGCAGCCCGGACGGGGCCAGCACAGATACGCAGTATTTT.

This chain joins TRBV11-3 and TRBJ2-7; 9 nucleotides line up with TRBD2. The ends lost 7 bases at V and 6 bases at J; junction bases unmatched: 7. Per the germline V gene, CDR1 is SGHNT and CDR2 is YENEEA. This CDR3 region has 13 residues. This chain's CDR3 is CASIGSGGCEQYF. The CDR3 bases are TGTGCCAGCATCGGGAGCGGGGGGTGCGAGCAGTACTTC.

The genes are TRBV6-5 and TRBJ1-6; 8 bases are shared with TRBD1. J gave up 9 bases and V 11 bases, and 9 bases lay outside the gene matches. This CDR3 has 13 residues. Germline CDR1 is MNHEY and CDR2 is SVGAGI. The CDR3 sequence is CAVDRGYGSPLHF. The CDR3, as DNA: TGTGCCGTAGACAGGGGTTATGGTTCACCCCTCCACTTT.

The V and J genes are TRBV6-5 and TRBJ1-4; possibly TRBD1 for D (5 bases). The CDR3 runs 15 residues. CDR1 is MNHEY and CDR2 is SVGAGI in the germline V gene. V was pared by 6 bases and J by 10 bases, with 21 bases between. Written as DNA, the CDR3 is TGTGCCAGCAGGTATGGACAAGGGCCCTCGGGAAAACTGTTTTTT. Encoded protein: CASRYGQGPSGKLFF.

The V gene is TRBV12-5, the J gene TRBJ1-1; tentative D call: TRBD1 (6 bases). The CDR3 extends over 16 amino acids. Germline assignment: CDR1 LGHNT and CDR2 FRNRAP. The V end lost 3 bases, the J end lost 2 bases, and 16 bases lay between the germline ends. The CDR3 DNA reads TGTGCTAGTGGTTTCTCTCTTGGACAGCCTAACACTGAAGCTTTCTTT. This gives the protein CASGFSLGQPNTEAFF. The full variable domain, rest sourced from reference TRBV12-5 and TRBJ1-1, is DARVTQTPRHKVTEMGQEVTMRCQPILGHNTVFWYRQTMMQGLELLAYFRNRAPLDDSGMPKDRFSAEMPDATLATLKIQPSEPRDSAVYFCASGFSLGQPNTEAFFGQGTRLTVV.

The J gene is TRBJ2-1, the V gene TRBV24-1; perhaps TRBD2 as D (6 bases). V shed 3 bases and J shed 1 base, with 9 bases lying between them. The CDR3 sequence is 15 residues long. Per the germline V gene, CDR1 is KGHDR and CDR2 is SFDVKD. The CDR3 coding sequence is TGTGCCACCAGTGATCTAGGGAGGTCCTACAATGAGCAGTTCTTC. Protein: CATSDLGRSYNEQFF.

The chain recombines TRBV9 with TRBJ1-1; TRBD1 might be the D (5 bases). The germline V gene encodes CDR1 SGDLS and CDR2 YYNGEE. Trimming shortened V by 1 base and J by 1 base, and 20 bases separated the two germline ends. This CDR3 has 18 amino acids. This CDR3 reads CASSVTLSLTTGNTEAFF. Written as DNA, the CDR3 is TGTGCCAGCAGCGTAACCCTATCTCTCACCACAGGGAACACTGAAGCTTTCTTT.

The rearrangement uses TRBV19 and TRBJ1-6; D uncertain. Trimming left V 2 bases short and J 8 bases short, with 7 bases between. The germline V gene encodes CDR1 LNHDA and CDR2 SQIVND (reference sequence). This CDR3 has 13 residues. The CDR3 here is CASSIQKDSPLHF. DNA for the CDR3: TGTGCCAGTAGTATACAAAAGGATTCACCCCTCCACTTT.

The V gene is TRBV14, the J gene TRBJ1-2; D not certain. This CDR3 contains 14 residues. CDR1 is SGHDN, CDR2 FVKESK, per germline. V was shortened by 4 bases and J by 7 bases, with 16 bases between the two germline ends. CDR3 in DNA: TGTGCCAGCAGCCCCCTGGGTATCGGTGGTGGCTACACCTTC. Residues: CASSPLGIGGGYTF.

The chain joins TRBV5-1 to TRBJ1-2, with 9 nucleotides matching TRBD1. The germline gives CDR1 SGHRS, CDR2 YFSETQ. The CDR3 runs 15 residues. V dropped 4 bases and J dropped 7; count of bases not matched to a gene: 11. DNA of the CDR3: TGCGCCAGCAGCCGACCAGAAGGGACAGGGACTGGCTACACCTTC. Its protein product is CASSRPEGTGTGYTF.

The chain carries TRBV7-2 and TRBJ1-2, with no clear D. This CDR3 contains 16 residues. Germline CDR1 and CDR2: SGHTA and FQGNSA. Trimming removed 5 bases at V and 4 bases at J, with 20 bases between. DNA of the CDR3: TGTGCCAGCAGCCCGCAGGTAGGGCTGCCGAGCTATGGCTACACCTTC. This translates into CASSPQVGLPSYGYTF.

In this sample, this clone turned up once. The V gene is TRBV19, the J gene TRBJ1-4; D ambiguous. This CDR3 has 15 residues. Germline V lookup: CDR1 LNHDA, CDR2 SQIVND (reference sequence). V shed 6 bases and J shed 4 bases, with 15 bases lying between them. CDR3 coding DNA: TGTGCCAGTAGCACAACGACGGAACTTAATGAAAAACTGTTTTTT. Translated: CASSTTTELNEKLFF.

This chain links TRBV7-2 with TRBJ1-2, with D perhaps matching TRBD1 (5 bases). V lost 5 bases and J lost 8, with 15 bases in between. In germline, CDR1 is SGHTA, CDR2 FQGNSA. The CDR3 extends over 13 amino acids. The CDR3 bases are TGTGCCAGCAGCCTCCCGCAGGGAGGCGGCTACACCTTC. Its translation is CASSLPQGGGYTF. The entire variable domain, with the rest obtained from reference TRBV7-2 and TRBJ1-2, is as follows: GAGVSQSPSNKVTEKGKDVELRCDPISGHTALYWYRQSLGQGLEFLIYFQGNSAPDKSGLPSDRFSAERTGGSVSTLTIQRTQQEDSAVYLCASSLPQGGGYTFGSGTRLTVV.

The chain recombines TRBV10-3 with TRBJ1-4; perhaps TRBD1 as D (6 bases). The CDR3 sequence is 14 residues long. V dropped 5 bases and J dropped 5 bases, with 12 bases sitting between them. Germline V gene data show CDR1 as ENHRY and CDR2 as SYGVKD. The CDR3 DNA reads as TGTGCCATCAGTCCGGGACAAGGGAATGAAAAACTGTTTTTT. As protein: CAISPGQGNEKLFF.

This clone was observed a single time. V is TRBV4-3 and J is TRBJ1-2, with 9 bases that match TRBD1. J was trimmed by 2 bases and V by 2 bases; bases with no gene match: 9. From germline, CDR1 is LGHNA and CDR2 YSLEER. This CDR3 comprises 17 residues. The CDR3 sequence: CASSQTGTGRGNYGYTF. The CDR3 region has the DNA TGCGCCAGCAGCCAAACCGGGACAGGGAGGGGAAACTATGGCTACACCTTC.